This T cell receptor beta chain was captured in a study of blood T cell repertoires in COVID-19. Profiled with immunoSEQ multiplex PCR; TCRdb holds only in-frame clones, not every one. The table has about 310,000 clones, 89% seen once. CDR3 length: 15 residues. Trimming took 3 bases from V and 2 from J, leaving 12 bases between them. Germline V gene data show CDR1 as SEHNR and CDR2 as FQNEAQ (reference sequence). This TCR came from a woman between 40 and 55 years old who had recovered from COVID-19. The gene calls are TRBV7-9 and TRBJ2-3; D may be TRBD1 (6 bases). Sequencing was performed on PBMCs or T cells enriched from blood (not recorded which). In nucleotides, the CDR3 is TGTGCCAGCAGCTTCCTCGGACAGACCACAGATACGCAGTATTTT. Translation gives CASSFLGQTTDTQYF.